This T cell receptor (beta chain) was identified in a study of glioma-infiltrating T cells after dendritic cell vaccination. Across the study: Patients received autologous tumor lysate-pulsed dendritic cell vaccination between about 2003 and 2013.

Study-level results: No direct clonality-survival link was found; a diverse polyclonal response may matter.

Up to 2 ug genomic DNA was used for TCRB CDR3 amplification. The primer mix had 60 V beta and 13 J beta primers. Generated by immunoSEQ multiplex PCR, the TCRdb table keeps only in-frame clones and is missing some. The repertoire holds about 65,000 clones, with around nine tenths as singletons. With respect to this clone: Its antigen remains unidentified.

V shed 5 bases, J shed 5 bases, and the junction held 15 bases outside the gene matches. CDR3 size: 17 residues. Germline values: CDR1 WNHNN, CDR2 SYGVQD (reference sequence). Specified time point: after dendritic cell vaccination, including at tumor progression/relapse. The receptor comes from a human donor with glioblastoma. This material consisted of blood, taken after dendritic cell vaccination. This chain connects TRBV10-1 to TRBJ2-1; 7 bases are a match to TRBD2. In DNA, the CDR3 is TGCGCCAGCAGTCAGAGGACTAGTCCCCGTAATAACAATGAGCAGTTCTTC. Translating it yields CASSQRTSPRNNNEQFF.